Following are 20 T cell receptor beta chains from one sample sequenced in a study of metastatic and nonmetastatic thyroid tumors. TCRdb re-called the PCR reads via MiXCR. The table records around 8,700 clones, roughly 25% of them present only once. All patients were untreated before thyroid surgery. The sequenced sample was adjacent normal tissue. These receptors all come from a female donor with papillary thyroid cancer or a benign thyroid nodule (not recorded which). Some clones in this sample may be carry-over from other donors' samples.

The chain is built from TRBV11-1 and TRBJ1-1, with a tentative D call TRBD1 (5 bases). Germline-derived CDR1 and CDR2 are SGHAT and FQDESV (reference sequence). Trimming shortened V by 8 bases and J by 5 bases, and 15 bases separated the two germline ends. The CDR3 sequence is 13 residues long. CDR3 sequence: CASGPWGGTEAFF. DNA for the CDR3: TGTGCCAGCGGTCCTTGGGGGGGGACTGAAGCTTTCTTT.

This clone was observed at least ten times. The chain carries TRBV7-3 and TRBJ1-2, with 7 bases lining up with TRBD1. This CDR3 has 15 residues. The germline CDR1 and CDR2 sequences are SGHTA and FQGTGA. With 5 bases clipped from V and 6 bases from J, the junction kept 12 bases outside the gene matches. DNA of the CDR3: TGTGCCAGCAGCCCGGGACAGACCAGTGGTGATGGCTACACCTTC. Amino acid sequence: CASSPGQTSGDGYTF.

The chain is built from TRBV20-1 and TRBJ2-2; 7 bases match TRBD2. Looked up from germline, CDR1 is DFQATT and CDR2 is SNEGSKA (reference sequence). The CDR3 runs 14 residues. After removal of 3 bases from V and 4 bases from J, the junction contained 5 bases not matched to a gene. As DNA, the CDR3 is TGCAGTGCTAGGGCGGGAGTGAGCACCGGGGAGCTGTTTTTT. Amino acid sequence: CSARAGVSTGELFF.

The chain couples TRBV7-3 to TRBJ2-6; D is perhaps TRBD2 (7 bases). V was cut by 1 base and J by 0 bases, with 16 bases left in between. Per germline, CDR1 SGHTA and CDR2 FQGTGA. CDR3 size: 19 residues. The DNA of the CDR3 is TGTGCCAGCAGCTTAATTCCTGCGGGGGCTTTCTCTGGGGCCAACGTCCTGACTTTC. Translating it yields CASSLIPAGAFSGANVLTF.

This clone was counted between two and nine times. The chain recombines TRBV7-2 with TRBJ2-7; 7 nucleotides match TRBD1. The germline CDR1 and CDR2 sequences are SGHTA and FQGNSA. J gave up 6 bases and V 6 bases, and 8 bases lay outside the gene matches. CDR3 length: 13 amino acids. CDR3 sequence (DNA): TGTGCCAGCAGACCCGCAGGGGGTGTCGAGCAGTACTTC. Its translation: CASRPAGGVEQYF.

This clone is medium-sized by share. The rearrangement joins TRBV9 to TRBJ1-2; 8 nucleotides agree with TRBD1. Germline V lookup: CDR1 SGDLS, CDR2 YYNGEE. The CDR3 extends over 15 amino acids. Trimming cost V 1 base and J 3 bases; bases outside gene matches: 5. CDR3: CASSVFAGGDYGYTF. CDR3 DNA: TGTGCCAGCAGCGTATTCGCAGGGGGCGACTATGGCTACACCTTC.

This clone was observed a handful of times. In nucleotides, the CDR3 is TGTGCCAGCAGTTTATCGGGTAGGGGCGAAGTAGCTTTCTTT. Translating gives CASSLSGRGEVAFF. The V and J genes are TRBV28 and TRBJ1-1, with a possible D match to TRBD1 (5 bases). This CDR3 region has 14 residues. Germline CDR1 and CDR2: MDHEN and SYDVKM. Trimming took off 1 base at V and 10 bases at J, with 16 bases between the two ends. Filled out from reference TRBV28 and TRBJ1-1, the complete variable domain reads DVKVTQSSRYLVKRTGEKVFLECVQDMDHENMFWYRQDPGLGLRLIYFSYDVKMKEKGDIPEGYSVSREKKERFSLILESASTNQTSMYLCASSLSGRGEVAFFGQGTRLTVV.

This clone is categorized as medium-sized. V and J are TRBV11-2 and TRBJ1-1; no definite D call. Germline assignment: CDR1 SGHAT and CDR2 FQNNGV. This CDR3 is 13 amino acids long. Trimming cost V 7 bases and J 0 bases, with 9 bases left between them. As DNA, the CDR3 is TGTGCCAGCACCTCCCGATTGAACACTGAAGCTTTCTTT. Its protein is CASTSRLNTEAFF.

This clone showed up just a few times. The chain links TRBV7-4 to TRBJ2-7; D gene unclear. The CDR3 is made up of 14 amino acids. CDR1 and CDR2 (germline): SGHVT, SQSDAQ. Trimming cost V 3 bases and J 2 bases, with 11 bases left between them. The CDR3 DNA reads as TGTGCCAGCAGCTTCGACGGAACCCCCTACGAGCAGTACTTC. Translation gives CASSFDGTPYEQYF. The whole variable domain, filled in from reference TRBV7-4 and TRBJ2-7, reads GAGVSQSPRYKVAKRGRDVALRCDSISGHVTLYWYRQTLGQGSEVLTYSQSDAQRDKSGRPSGRFSAERPERSVSTLKIQRTEQGDSAVYLCASSFDGTPYEQYFGPGTRLTVT.

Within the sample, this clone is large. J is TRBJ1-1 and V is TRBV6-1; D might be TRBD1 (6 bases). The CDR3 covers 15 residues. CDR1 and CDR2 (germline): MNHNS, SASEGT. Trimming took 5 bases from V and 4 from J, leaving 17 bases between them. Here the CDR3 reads CASSTEYRAATEAFF. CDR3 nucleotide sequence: TGTGCCAGCAGTACAGAATACAGGGCGGCCACTGAAGCTTTCTTT.

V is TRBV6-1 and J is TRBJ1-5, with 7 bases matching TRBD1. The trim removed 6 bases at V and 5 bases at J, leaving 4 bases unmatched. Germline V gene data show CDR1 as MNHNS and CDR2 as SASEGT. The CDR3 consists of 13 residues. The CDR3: CASRGDSDQPQHF. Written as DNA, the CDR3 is TGTGCCAGCAGGGGGGACAGTGATCAGCCCCAGCATTTT.

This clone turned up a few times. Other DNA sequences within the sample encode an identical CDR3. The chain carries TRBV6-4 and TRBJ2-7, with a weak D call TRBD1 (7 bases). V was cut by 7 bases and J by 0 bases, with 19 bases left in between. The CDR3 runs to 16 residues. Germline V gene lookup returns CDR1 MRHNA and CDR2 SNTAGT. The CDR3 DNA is TGTGCCAGCAAAGCAGGGGGGCACCCCCTCTCCTACGAGCAGTACTTC. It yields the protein CASKAGGHPLSYEQYF.

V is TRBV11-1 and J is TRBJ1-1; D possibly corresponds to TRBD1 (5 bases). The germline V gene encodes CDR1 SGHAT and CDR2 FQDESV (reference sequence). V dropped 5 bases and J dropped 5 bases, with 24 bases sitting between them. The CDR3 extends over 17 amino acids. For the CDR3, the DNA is TGTGCCAGCAGCCAGGGTCACCTCCCCCCCCACGGGACTGAAGCTTTCTTT. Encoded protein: CASSQGHLPPHGTEAFF.

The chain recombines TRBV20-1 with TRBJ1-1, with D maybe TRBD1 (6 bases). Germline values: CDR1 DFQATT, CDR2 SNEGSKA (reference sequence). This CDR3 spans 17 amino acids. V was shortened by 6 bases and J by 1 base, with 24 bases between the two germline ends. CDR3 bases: TGCAGTGCCAGCAGCCCGGACAGCAAAGACTCGAACACTGAAGCTTTCTTT. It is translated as CSASSPDSKDSNTEAFF.

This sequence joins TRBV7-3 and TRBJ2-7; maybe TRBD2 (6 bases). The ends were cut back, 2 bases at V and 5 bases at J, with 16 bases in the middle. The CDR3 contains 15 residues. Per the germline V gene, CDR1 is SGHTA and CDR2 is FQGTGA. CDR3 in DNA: TGTGCCAGCAGCTTATTCGGGGGTACGATCGACGAGCAGTACTTC. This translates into CASSLFGGTIDEQYF.

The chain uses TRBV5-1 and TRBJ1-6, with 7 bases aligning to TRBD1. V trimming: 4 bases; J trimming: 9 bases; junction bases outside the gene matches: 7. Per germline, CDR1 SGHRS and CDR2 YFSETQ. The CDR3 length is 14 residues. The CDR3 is CASSTGQNPSPLHF. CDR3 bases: TGCGCCAGCAGCACGGGACAGAACCCTTCACCCCTCCACTTT.

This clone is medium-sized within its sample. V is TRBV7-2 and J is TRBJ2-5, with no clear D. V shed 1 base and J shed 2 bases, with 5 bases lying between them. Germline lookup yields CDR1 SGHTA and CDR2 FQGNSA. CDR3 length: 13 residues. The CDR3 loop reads CASSLGLQETQYF. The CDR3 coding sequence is TGTGCCAGCAGCTTAGGGCTACAAGAGACCCAGTACTTC.

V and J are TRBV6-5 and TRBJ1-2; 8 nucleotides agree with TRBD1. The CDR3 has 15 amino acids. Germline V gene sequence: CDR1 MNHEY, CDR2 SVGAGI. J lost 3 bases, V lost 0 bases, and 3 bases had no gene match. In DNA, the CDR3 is TGTGCCAGCAGTTACTCATGGACAGGGCACTATGGCTACACCTTC. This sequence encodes CASSYSWTGHYGYTF.

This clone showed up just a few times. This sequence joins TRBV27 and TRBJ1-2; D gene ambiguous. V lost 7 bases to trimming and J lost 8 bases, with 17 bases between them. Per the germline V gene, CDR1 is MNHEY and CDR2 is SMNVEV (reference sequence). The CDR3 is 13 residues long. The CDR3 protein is CASNRAFLLGYTF. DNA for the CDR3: TGTGCCAGCAACCGGGCCTTTCTACTGGGCTACACCTTC.

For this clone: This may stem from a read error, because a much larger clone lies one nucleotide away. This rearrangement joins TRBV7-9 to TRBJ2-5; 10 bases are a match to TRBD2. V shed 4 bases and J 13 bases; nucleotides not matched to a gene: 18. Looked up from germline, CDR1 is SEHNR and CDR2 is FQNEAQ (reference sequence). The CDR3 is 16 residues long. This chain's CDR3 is CASSSISGGHRENRYF. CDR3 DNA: TGTGCCAGCAGCTCCATTAGCGGGGGGCATAGAGAGAACCGGTACTTC.